Listed below are T cell receptor beta chains from one sample, sequenced in a study of technical replicates of blood from several donors. Assay used: immunoSEQ multiplex PCR; TCRdb lists only in-frame clones, some missing. The repertoire holds just over 95,000 clones, almost 96% seen once, with 0.2% to 0.25% in the top ten. Sequenced sample: T cells isolated from PBMCs. The receptor source for this set is a human donor in good health. CDR3s include the opening cysteine and the closing phenylalanine or tryptophan. D genes are given only for firm matches.

D	V	J	DNA	CDR3
-	TRBV7-3	TRBJ2-3	TGTGCCAGCAGCATCCGGCCGACTCCAGATACGCAGTATTTT	CASSIRPTPDTQYF
-	TRBV2	TRBJ1-3	TGTGCCACCCCGACGGAGAGCTCTGGAAACACCATATATTTT	CATPTESSGNTIYF
-	TRBV4-2	TRBJ2-5	TGTGCCAGCAGCCAAGGCGTTGCTTCCACCATCCAGTACTTC	CASSQGVASTIQYF
TRBD1	TRBV27	TRBJ2-7	TGTGCCAGCGGGCCTGGGACAGGGGGCTTTTACGAGCAGTACTTC	CASGPGTGGFYEQYF
-	TRBV2	TRBJ2-1	TGTGCCAGCAGACACAGGGCTTACGAGCAGTTCTTC	CASRHRAYEQFF
-	TRBV4-1	TRBJ1-4	TGCGCCAGCAGCCAACCCAGGGTGGGGGCTAATCAAAAACTGTTTTTT	CASSQPRVGANQKLFF
TRBD2	TRBV7-9	TRBJ2-1	TGTGCCAGCAGCTCGAGTAGCGGGTCAACCTCCAGCTCCTACAATGAGCAGTTCTTC	CASSSSSGSTSSSYNEQFF
-	TRBV9	TRBJ1-4	TGTGCCAGCAGCGGACCCGAGACGGGGTTATCTGAAAAACTGTTTTTT	CASSGPETGLSEKLFF
-	TRBV19	TRBJ1-1	TGTGCCAGTAGTATCGGCCTCGGGGGTACTGAAGCTTTCTTT	CASSIGLGGTEAFF
-	TRBV11-2	TRBJ2-3	TGTGCCAGCAGCTCAACCCCTCGGAGGGAGCCGGGGGATACGCAGTATTTT	CASSSTPRREPGDTQYF